This T cell receptor (beta chain) emerged from a study of response to subunit inactivated influenza vaccine (dated by TCRdb to the late 2010s). For context, the study as a whole: Deep quantitative profiling of the T cell receptor repertoire was used in the study to follow responses to a trivalent subunit inactivated influenza vaccine. Points the paper makes about the study in general: According to the authors, only a limited number of new T cells may be recruited by each seasonal influenza vaccination.

This clonotype was recorded at least ten times. Its antigen specificity is not known. Per-base quality was not reported, and no clone a single base away is much larger than it. The trim is 6 bases for V and 2 bases for J, with a gap of 6 bases between the germline ends. From the cysteine up to the phenylalanine, the CDR3 has a length of 12 residues. Just CDR3 DNA is preserved here, 36 bases in frame from base 1. According to the germline V gene, CDR1 reads MNHEY and CDR2 reads SVGEGT. The library was built by means of RT-PCR. Sequencer: Illumina HiSeq 2500. The public reads were reprocessed in TCRdb via fastp at Q25 and MiXCR, keeping in-frame beta chains. Merged by CDR3 protein, the rows form single entries marked with the most common genes and DNA. Here the sample has fewer than 600,000 distinct CDR3 sequences; around 7.7% occur a single time. The ten largest clones capture less than 15% of the sample.

The specimen was PBMCs from blood, collected approximately 25 months after vaccination. The sequence joins TRBV6-2 or TRBV6-3 to TRBJ2-3, with the D segment identity uncertain. The receptor was isolated from a man in his fifties or sixties who received an inactivated influenza vaccine. Donor details come from another sample of the same person, matched by shared clones. The CDR3 has the sequence CASSTDTDTQYF. The DNA is TGTGCCAGCAGCACCGACACAGATACGCAGTATTTT.